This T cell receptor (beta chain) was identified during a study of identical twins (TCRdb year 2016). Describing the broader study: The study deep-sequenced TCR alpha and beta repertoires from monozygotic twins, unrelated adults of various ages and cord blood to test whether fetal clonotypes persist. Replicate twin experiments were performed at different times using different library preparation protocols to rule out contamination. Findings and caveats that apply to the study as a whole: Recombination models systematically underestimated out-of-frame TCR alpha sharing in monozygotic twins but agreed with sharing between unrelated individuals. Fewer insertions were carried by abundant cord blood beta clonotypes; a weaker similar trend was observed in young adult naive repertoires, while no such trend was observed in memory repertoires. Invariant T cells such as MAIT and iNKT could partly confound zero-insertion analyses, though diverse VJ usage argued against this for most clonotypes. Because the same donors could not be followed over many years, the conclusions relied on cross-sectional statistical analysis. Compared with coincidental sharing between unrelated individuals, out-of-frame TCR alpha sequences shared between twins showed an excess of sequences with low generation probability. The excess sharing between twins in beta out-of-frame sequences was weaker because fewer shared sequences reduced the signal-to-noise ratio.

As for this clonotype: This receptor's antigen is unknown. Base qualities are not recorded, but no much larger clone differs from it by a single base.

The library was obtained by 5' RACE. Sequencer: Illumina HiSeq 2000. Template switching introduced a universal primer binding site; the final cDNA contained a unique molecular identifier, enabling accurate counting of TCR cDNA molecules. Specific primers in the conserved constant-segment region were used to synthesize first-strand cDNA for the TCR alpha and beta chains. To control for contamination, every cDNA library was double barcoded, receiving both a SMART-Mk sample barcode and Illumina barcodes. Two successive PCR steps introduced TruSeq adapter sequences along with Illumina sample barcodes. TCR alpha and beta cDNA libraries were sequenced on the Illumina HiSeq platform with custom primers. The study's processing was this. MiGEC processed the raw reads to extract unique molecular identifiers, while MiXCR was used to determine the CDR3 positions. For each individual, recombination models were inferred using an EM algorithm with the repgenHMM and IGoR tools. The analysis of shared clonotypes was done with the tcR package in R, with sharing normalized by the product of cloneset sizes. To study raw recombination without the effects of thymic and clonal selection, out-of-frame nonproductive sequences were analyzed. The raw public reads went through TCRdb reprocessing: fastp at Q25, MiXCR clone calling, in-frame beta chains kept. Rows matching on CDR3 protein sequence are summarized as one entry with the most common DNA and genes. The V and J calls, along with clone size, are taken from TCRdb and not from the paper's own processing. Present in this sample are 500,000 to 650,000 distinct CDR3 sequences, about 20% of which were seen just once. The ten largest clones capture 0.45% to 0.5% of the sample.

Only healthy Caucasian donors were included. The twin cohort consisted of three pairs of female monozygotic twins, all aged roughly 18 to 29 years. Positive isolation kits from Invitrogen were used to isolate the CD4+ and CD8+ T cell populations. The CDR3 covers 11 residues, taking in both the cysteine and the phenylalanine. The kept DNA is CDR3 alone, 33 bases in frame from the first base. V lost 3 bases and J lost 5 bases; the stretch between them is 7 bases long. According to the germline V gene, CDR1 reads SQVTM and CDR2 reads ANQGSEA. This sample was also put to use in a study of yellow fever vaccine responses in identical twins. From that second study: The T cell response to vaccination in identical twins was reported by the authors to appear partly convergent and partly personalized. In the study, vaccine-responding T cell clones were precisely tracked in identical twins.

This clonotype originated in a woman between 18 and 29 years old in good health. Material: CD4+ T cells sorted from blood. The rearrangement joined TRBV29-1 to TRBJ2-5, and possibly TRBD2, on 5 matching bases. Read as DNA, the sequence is TGCAGCGTTGAGGGAGCTGAGACCCAGTACTTC. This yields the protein CSVEGAETQYF.